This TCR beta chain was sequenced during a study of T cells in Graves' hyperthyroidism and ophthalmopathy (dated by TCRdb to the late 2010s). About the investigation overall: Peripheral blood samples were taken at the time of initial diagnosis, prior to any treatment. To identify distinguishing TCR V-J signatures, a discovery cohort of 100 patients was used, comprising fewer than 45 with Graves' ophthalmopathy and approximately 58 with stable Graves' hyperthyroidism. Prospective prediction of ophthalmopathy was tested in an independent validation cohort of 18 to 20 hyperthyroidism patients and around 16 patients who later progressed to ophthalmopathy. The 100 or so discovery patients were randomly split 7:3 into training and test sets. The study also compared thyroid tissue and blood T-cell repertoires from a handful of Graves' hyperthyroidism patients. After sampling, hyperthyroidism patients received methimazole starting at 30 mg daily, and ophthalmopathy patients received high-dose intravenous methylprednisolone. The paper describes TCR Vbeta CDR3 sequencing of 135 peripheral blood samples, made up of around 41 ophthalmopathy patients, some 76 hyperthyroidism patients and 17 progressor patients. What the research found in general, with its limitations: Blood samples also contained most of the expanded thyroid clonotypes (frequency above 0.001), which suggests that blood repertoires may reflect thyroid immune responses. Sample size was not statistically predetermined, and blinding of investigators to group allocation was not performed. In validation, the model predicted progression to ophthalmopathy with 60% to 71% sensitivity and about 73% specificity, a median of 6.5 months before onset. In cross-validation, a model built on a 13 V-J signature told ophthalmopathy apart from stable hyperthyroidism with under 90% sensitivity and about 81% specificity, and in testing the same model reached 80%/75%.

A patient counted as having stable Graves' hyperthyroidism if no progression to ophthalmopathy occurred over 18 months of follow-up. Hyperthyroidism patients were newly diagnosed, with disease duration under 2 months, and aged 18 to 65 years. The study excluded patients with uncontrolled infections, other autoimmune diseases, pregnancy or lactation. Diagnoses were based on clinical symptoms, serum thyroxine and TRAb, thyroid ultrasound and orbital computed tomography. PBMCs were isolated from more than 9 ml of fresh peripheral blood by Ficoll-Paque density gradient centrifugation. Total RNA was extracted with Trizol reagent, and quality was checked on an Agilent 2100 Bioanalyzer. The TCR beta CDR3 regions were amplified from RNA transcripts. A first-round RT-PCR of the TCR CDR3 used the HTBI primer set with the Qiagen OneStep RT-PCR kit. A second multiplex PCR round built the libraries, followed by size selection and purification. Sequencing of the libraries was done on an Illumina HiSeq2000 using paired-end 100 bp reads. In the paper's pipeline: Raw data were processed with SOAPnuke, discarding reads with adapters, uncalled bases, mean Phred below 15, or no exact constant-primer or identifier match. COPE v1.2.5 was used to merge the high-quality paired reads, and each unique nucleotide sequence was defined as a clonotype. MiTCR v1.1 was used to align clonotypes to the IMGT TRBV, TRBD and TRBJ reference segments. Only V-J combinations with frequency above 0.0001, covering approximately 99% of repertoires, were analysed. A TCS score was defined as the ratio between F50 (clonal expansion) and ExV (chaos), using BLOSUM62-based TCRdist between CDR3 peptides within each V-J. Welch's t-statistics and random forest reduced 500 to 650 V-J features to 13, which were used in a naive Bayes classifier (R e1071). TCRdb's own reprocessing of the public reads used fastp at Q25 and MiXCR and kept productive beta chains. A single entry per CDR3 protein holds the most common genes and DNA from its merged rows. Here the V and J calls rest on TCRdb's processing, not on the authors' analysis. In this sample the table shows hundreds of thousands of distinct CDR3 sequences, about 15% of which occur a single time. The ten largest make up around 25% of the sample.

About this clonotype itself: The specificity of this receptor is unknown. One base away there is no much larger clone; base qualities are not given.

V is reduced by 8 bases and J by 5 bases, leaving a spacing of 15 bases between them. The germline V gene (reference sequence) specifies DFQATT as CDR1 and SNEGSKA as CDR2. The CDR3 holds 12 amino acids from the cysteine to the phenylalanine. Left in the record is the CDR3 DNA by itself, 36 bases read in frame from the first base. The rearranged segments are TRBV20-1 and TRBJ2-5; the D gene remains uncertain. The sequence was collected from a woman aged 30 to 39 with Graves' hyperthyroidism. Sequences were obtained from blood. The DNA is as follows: TGCAGTTCCTCCACGAGGTGGGAGACCCAGTACTTC. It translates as CSSSTRWETQYF.